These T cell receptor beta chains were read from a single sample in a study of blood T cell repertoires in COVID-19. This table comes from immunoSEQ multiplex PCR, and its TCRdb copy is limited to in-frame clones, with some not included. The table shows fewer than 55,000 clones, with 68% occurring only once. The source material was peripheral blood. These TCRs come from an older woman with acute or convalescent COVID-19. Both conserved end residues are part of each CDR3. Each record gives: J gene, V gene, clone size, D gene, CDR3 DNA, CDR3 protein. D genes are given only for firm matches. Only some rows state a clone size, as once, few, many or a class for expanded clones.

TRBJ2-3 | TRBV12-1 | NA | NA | TGTGCCAGCAGCTTTGTGCGACTAGCGGGCCTCACAGATACGCAGTATTTT | CASSFVRLAGLTDTQYF
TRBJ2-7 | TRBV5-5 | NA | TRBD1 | TGTGCCAGCAGCTTAGGTCATTACAGGGGGCCCAACGAGCAGTACTTC | CASSLGHYRGPNEQYF
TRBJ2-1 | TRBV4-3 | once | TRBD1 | TGCGCCAGCAGCCAAACCGGGACAGCGTACAATGAGCAGTTCTTC | CASSQTGTAYNEQFF
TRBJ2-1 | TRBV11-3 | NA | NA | TGTGCCAGCAGCTTGACAGGCTCCTACAATAAGCAGTTCTTC | CASSLTGSYNKQFF
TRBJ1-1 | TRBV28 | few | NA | TGTGCCAGCAGTTTGGGACGGAGGGACACTGAAGCTTTCTTT | CASSLGRRDTEAFF
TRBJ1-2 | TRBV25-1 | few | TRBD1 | TGTGCCAGCAGTGGAAGTCAACAGGGGACCTATGGCTACACCTTC | CASSGSQQGTYGYTF
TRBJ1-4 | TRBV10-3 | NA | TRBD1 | TGTGCCATCAGTGCGGGACAGGGTAATGAAAAACTGTTTTTT | CAISAGQGNEKLFF
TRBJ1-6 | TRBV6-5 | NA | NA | TGTGCCAGCAGGGGAGGGACACTCTATAATTCACCCCTCCACTTT | CASRGGTLYNSPLHF
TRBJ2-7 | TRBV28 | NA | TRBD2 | TGTGCCAGCAGCCCAAAGATAGCGGGAGGCTACGAGCAGTACTTC | CASSPKIAGGYEQYF
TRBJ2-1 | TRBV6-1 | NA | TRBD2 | TGTGCCAGCAGTGACATGCCGGGACTAGCGGGGGAGCAGTTCTTC | CASSDMPGLAGEQFF
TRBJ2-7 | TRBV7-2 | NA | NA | TGTGCCAGCAGCAACCCAACTCGGGACGAGCAGTACTTC | CASSNPTRDEQYF
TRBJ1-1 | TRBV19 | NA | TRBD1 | TGTGCCAGTAGTAGCCGGGACAGCCATATGAACACTGAAGCTTTCTTT | CASSSRDSHMNTEAFF
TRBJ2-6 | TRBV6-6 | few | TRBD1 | TGTGCCACCGCGACCTTCAGGGGGCGTGGGGCCAACGTCCTGACTTTC | CATATFRGRGANVLTF
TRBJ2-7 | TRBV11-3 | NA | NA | TGTGCCAGCAGCTTAGAACCCGGAGCGGAGCAGTACTTC | CASSLEPGAEQYF
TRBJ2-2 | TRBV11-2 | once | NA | TGTGCCAGCAGCCGCAGTGGTAGCATGGGTGGCACCGGGGAGCTGTTTTTT | CASSRSGSMGGTGELFF
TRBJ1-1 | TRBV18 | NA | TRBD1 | TGTGCCAGCTCACCACCGTCCAGGACAGGGCCCACTGAAGCTTTCTTT | CASSPPSRTGPTEAFF
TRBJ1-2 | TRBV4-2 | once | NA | TGTGCCAGCAGCCAAGGGGGTCTGGGAGACTATGGCTACACCTTC | CASSQGGLGDYGYTF
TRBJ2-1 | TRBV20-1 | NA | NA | TGCAGTGCTAGTCCCGGCCTAGCTAAGGAGAATGAGCAGTTCTTC | CSASPGLAKENEQFF
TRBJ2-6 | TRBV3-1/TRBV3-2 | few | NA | TGTGCCAGCAGTCACTCCAGGGGATCTGGGGCCAACGTCCTGACTTTC | CASSHSRGSGANVLTF
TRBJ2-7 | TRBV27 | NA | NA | TGTGCCAGCAGAAAAACAGGCTCCTACGAGCAGTACTTC | CASRKTGSYEQYF
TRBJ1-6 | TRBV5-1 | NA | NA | TGCGCCAGCAGCTTGGAGGGGCCGATGAATTCACCCCTCCACTTT | CASSLEGPMNSPLHF
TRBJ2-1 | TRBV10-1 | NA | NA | TGCGCCAGCAGTGTGGAAGGGGCCTCCTACAATGAGCAGTTCTTC | CASSVEGASYNEQFF
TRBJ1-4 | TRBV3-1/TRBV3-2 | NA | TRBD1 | TGTGCCAGCAGTCCCACCACCGGGACAGGGGACCAGGGGGAAAAACTGTTTTTT | CASSPTTGTGDQGEKLFF
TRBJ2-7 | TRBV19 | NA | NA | TGTGCCAGTAGTGCCCAAACTGATTCCGAGCAGTACTTC | CASSAQTDSEQYF
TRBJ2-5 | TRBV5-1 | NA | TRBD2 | TGCGCCAGCAGCGAAGCCGCGGGGGGGCAAGAGACCCAGTACTTC | CASSEAAGGQETQYF
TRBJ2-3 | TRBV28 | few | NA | TGTGCCAGCAGCGCCCCGAGCCGCGCGGGCCTCCCCTATTTT | CASSAPSRAGLPYF
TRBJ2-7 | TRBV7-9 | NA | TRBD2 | TGTGCCAGCAGCTTAAAACTAGCGGGAGAAGACGAGCAGTACTTC | CASSLKLAGEDEQYF
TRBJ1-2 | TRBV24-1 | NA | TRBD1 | TGTGCCACCAGTGATGCAGGGGGAAACTATGGCTACACCTTC | CATSDAGGNYGYTF
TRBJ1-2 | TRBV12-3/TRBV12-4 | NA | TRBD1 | TGTGCCAGCAGAACAGGGGGCGGAGGCTACACCTTC | CASRTGGGGYTF
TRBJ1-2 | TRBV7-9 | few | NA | TGTGCCAGCAGCTTAGATTCTGCAGGCGGCTACACCTTC | CASSLDSAGGYTF
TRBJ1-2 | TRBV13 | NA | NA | TGTGCCAGCAGCTTAGGATCAGGACTCAACTATGGCTACACCTTC | CASSLGSGLNYGYTF
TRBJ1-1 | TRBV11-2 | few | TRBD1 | TGTGCCAGCAGCTTAACAGGGGGGACTGAAGCTTTCTTT | CASSLTGGTEAFF
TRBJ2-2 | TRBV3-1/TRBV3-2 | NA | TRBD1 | TGTGCCAGCAGCCCCCATGGACAGGGGCACACCGGGGAGCTGTTTTTT | CASSPHGQGHTGELFF
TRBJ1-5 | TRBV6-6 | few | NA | TGTGCCAGCAGTTCGCAACCAGGGGTTCAGCCCCAGCATTTT | CASSSQPGVQPQHF
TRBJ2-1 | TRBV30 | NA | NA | TGTGCCTGGAGTTCACAGGGGGGGAATGAGCAGTTCTTC | CAWSSQGGNEQFF
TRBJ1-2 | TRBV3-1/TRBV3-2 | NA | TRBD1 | TGTGCCAGCAGCACGACAGGGTCAGATGGCTACACCTTC | CASSTTGSDGYTF
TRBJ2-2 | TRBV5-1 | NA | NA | TGCGCCAGCAGCAAACCGGGACTCCCCACCGGGGAGCTGTTTTTT | CASSKPGLPTGELFF
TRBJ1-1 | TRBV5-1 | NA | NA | TGCGCCAGCAGCTCCCTCTCAAACGGAGGGGCCACTGAAGCTTTCTTT | CASSSLSNGGATEAFF
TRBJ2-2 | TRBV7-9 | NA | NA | TGTGCCAGCAGCTTAGGAGGACTTCTCAGCGGGGAGCTGTTTTTT | CASSLGGLLSGELFF
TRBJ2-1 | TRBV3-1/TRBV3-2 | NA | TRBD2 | TGTGCCAGCAGCTCGATGCGAGGGAGGGCCGTTCCCCACTCCTACAATGAGCAGTTCTTC | CASSSMRGRAVPHSYNEQFF
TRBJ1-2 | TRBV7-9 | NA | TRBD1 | TGTGCCAGCAGCGGGACAGGGGGCAGGGATGGCTACACCTTC | CASSGTGGRDGYTF
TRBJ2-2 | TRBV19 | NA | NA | TGTGCCAGTAGTCCGTCTCTAGTAACTACCGGGGAGCTGTTTTTT | CASSPSLVTTGELFF
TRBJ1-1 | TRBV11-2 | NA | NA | TGTGCCAGCAGCGCTGTAAAGGGGCTGAACACTGAAGCTTTCTTT | CASSAVKGLNTEAFF
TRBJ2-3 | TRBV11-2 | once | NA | TGTGCCAGCAGCTTAGGCCTAGGGTTGGGACTTGTCTCCACAGATACGCAGTATTTT | CASSLGLGLGLVSTDTQYF
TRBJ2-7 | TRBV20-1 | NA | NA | TGCAGGGTGGGCAGTCTCGACGAGCAGTACTTC | CRVGSLDEQYF
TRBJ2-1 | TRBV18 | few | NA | TGTGCCAGCTCACCAGTCCGGGAGACAGATGAGCAGTTCTTC | CASSPVRETDEQFF
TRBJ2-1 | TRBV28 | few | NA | TGTGCCAGCAGTACAAGGACAGCCAACACCTACAATGAGCAGTTCTTC | CASSTRTANTYNEQFF
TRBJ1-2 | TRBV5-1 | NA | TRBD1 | TGCGCCAGCAGGTCAACAGGGGACAACTATGGCTACACCTTC | CASRSTGDNYGYTF
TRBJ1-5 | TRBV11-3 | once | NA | TGTGCCAGCTCCCCGACAAGACGGTTTTGCAATCAGCCCCAGCATTTT | CASSPTRRFCNQPQHF
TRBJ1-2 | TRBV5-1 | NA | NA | TGCGCCAGCAGCCCCGAGACAGGTTCTAATGGCTACACCTTC | CASSPETGSNGYTF
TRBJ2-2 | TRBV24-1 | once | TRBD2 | TGTGCCACCAGTGATTTGCCGGGACTAGCGGGAGTCATGAACACCGGGGAGCTGTTTTTT | CATSDLPGLAGVMNTGELFF
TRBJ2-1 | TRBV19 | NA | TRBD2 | TGTGCCAGTAGTCCGGGACTAGCGATTTCCCCCACCTCGTACAATGAGCAGTTCTTC | CASSPGLAISPTSYNEQFF